The 27 T cell receptor beta chains below were found in one sample sequenced in a study of control samples from healthy donors and cancer patients. Only in-frame clones appear in the TCRdb table, and some are missing; sequencing was by immunoSEQ multiplex PCR. The data show 130,000 or so clones, approximately 94% seen once. Sequencing was carried out using blood. All receptors derive from a man aged 40-49 years in good health.

The chain carries TRBV13 and TRBJ2-6; no firm D call. The CDR3 spans 21 residues. Germline V CDR1 and CDR2: PRHDT, FYEKMQ (reference sequence). V lost 4 bases to trimming and J lost 0 bases, with 25 bases between them. CDR3 coding DNA: TGTGCCAGCAGCTCCTTTACCTTAAGACATCTTGCCAGCTCTGGGGCCAACGTCCTGACTTTC. This translates into CASSSFTLRHLASSGANVLTF.

The chain employs TRBV7-9 and TRBJ1-2; TRBD1 might be the D (5 bases). The CDR3 spans 15 residues. Trimming took 0 bases from V and 8 from J, leaving 16 bases between them. CDR1 and CDR2 from the germline V gene are SEHNR and FQNEAQ (reference sequence). The CDR3 DNA sequence: TGTGCCAGCAGCTTAGCTATAGACCTTGGGGACGGCTACACCTTC. Protein product: CASSLAIDLGDGYTF. Variable domain in full (rest from reference TRBV7-9 and TRBJ1-2): DTGVSQNPRHKITKRGQNVTFRCDPISEHNRLYWYRQTLGQGPEFLTYFQNEAQLEKSRLLSDRFSAERPKGSFSTLEIQRTEQGDSAMYLCASSLAIDLGDGYTFGSGTRLTVV.

The count of this clone is one. The J gene is TRBJ1-2, the V gene TRBV24-1; 8 nucleotides match TRBD1. The germline V gene has CDR1 KGHDR and CDR2 SFDVKD. The CDR3 is made up of 14 amino acids. V gave up 4 bases and J gave up 8 bases; unmatched junction bases: 8. The CDR3 sequence is CATSEPGQGQGYTF. The CDR3 DNA follows: TGTGCCACCAGTGAACCCGGACAGGGTCAGGGCTACACCTTC.

V usage is TRBV15 and J usage is TRBJ1-2; D might be TRBD1 (5 bases). V lost 5 bases and J lost 4, with 17 bases in between. CDR1 is LNHNV, CDR2 YYDKDF, per germline (reference sequence). The CDR3 covers 15 residues. The CDR3 DNA is TGTGCCACCAGCTCGTTAATGCGGGGGATCTATGGCTACACCTTC. Translation: CATSSLMRGIYGYTF.

Of note for this clone: Because the CDR3's place on the DNA is in doubt, the DNA is left out and the CDR3 is given as listed by TCRdb. This CDR3 reads CASSQEWGQGTAF. The chain combines TRBV4-3 with TRBJ1-2; the table's D gene call, TRBD1, was not cross checked with the DNA. CDR1 is LGHNA and CDR2 is YSLEER in the germline V gene. From its first to its last residue, the CDR3 has 13 amino acids.

The rearrangement links TRBV4-3 to TRBJ2-5; no clear D. This CDR3 has 15 residues. V lost 0 bases and J lost 2, with 10 bases in between. CDR1 is LGHNA, CDR2 YSLEER, per germline. CDR3 nucleotides: TGCGCCAGCAGCCAAGATGGAACAGTTCAAGAGACCCAGTACTTC. This translates into CASSQDGTVQETQYF.

The rearrangement uses TRBV29-1 and TRBJ1-2, with D unclear. The V end was cut by 5 bases, the J end by 7 bases, with 11 bases between. The CDR3 totals 11 residues. Germline assignment: CDR1 SQVTM and CDR2 ANQGSEA. In nucleotides, the CDR3 is TGCAGCGTTCCCACTCAATTTGGCTACACCTTC. It specifies CSVPTQFGYTF.

J is TRBJ2-2 and V is TRBV27; 9 bases are a match to TRBD1. J was trimmed by 7 bases and V by 3 bases; bases with no gene match: 6. The CDR3 extends over 15 amino acids. Germline CDR1 MNHEY, CDR2 SMNVEV (reference sequence). The CDR3 region is CASSFGTGIFGELFF. The CDR3 region has the DNA TGTGCCAGCAGTTTTGGGACAGGGATTTTCGGGGAGCTGTTTTTT.

The chain joins TRBV9 to TRBJ2-7, with a weak D call TRBD2 (6 bases). The V gene lost 4 bases and the J gene lost 2 bases, with 19 bases spanning the gap. CDR1 and CDR2 from the germline V gene are SGDLS and YYNGEE. The CDR3 extends over 16 amino acids. CDR3 nucleotides: TGTGCCAGCAGCCCAGGATCCGGGACTGGGGCCTACGAGCAGTACTTC. Protein product: CASSPGSGTGAYEQYF.

The chain joins TRBV23-1 to TRBJ2-2; weak D call: TRBD1 (6 bases). TRBV23-1 is reported as an ORF; its role is uncertain. Trimming shortened V by 8 bases and J by 0 bases, and 13 bases separated the two germline ends. This CDR3 comprises 15 residues. CDR3 DNA: TGCGCCAGCTTTCCTTGGACAGCGAACACCGGGGAGCTGTTTTTT. Its translation is CASFPWTANTGELFF.

The rearrangement joins TRBV19 to TRBJ2-1; D gene ambiguous. This CDR3 contains 12 residues. Germline V lookup: CDR1 LNHDA, CDR2 SQIVND (reference sequence). Trimming took 3 bases from V and 7 from J, leaving 7 bases between them. CDR3 sequence (DNA): TGTGCCAGTAGTATTTGGGGAAATGAGCAGTTCTTC. Translation gives CASSIWGNEQFF. Combining the CDR3 with reference TRBV19 and TRBJ2-1 gives the whole variable domain DGGITQSPKYLFRKEGQNVTLSCEQNLNHDAMYWYRQDPGQGLRLIYYSQIVNDFQKGDIAEGYSVSREKKESFPLTVTSAQKNPTAFYLCASSIWGNEQFFGPGTRLTVL.

This chain links TRBV5-6 with TRBJ2-7, with D perhaps being TRBD1 or TRBD2 (6 bases each). From germline, CDR1 is SGHDT and CDR2 YYEEEE. Trimming removed 0 bases from V and 5 bases from J, with 12 bases in between. This CDR3 has 14 residues. CDR3 nucleotides: TGTGCCAGCAGCTTGGGAGGGGGGATGGACGAGCAGTACTTC. It encodes CASSLGGGMDEQYF.

The V and J genes are TRBV7-9 and TRBJ2-5; 9 positions agree with TRBD1. J lost 4 bases, V lost 8 bases, and 2 bases had no gene match. Germline assignment: CDR1 SEHNR and CDR2 FQNEAQ (reference sequence). The length of the CDR3 is 12 residues. The CDR3 loop is CASDRGRETQYF. The CDR3 DNA sequence: TGTGCCAGCGACAGGGGGAGAGAGACCCAGTACTTC.

This CDR3 is CASSVGDQPQHF. The CDR3 DNA reads as TGTGCCAGCAGCGTAGGGGACCAGCCCCAGCATTTT. J is TRBJ1-5 and V is TRBV5-6; a weak D match, TRBD1 (5 bases). Germline V gene lookup returns CDR1 SGHDT and CDR2 YYEEEE. Trimming left V 4 bases short and J 7 bases short, with 9 bases between. The CDR3 runs to 12 residues. The full variable domain, completed using reference TRBV5-6 and TRBJ1-5, is DAGVTQSPTHLIKTRGQQVTLRCSPKSGHDTVSWYQQALGQGPQFIFQYYEEEERQRGNFPDRFSGHQFPNYSSELNVNALLLGDSALYLCASSVGDQPQHFGDGTRLSIL.

The chain uses TRBV9 and TRBJ1-2; 9 nucleotides agree with TRBD1. V was pared by 3 bases and J by 1 base, with 7 bases of the junction left unmatched. The CDR3 extends over 16 amino acids. Germline-derived CDR1 and CDR2 are SGDLS and YYNGEE. The CDR3 spells CASSALQGAGNYGYTF. CDR3 nucleotide sequence: TGTGCCAGCAGCGCGTTACAGGGGGCGGGTAACTATGGCTACACCTTC.

This sequence joins TRBV19 and TRBJ1-5; TRBD1 aligns across 8 bases. The CDR3 has 15 amino acids. Trimming at V came to 4 bases and at J to 2 bases, leaving 4 bases not matched to a gene. Germline loops: CDR1 LNHDA, CDR2 SQIVND (reference sequence). The CDR3 spells CASSTRGRGNQPQHF. The CDR3 DNA sequence: TGTGCCAGTAGTACCAGGGGGCGGGGCAATCAGCCCCAGCATTTT.

The chain employs TRBV18 and TRBJ1-5, with D possibly being TRBD1 (5 bases). CDR3 length: 14 amino acids. Between the trimmed V and J ends, which lost 2 bases and 2 bases, there was a span of 7 bases. Germline V lookup: CDR1 KGHSH, CDR2 LQKENI. The CDR3 DNA reads TGTGCCAGCTCACCAGGGGGGGGCAATCAGCCCCAGCATTTT. Its translation: CASSPGGGNQPQHF.

This rearrangement joins TRBV29-1 to TRBJ2-7; TRBD1 is a possible D gene (6 bases). The CDR3 is 16 amino acids. Germline-derived CDR1 and CDR2 are SQVTM and ANQGSEA. Trimming cost V 6 bases and J 0 bases, with 21 bases left between them. The CDR3 nucleotides are TGCAGCGTCGTTATCCCGGGGACAATGAGCTCCTACGAGCAGTACTTC. Translation gives CSVVIPGTMSSYEQYF.

CDR3 nucleotide sequence: TGCGCCAGCAGTGAGCCAGGGTTTAATAGCAATCAGCCCCAGCATTTT. Amino acid sequence: CASSEPGFNSNQPQHF. The genes are TRBV10-1 and TRBJ1-5; maybe TRBD1 (5 bases). CDR3 length: 16 amino acids. The V gene lost 2 bases and the J gene lost 0 bases, with 11 bases spanning the gap. The germline V gene encodes CDR1 WNHNN and CDR2 SYGVQD (reference sequence).

The rearrangement joins TRBV15 to TRBJ1-5; 10 positions agree with TRBD1. With V trimmed by 5 bases and J by 3 bases, 4 bases remained unmatched. The CDR3 has 15 amino acids. Germline assignment: CDR1 LNHNV and CDR2 YYDKDF (reference sequence). The CDR3: CATSGGQGSNQPQHF. Written as DNA, the CDR3 is TGTGCCACCAGCGGGGGACAGGGGTCCAATCAGCCCCAGCATTTT.

The CDR3 coding sequence is TGTGCCAGCAGCCCGGGACACTCTTATGGCTACACCTTC. Translated, it gives CASSPGHSYGYTF. V and J are TRBV7-2 and TRBJ1-2; D is possibly TRBD1 (6 bases). Trimming stripped 5 bases from V and 5 bases from J, with 12 bases between. The CDR3 loop spans 13 amino acids. Germline CDR1 reads SGHTA; CDR2 reads FQGNSA.

CDR3 protein: CASSDSGVSPLHF. CDR3 in DNA: TGTGCCAGCAGTGACTCTGGAGTTTCACCCCTCCACTTT. V is TRBV6-4 and J is TRBJ1-6, with no clear D. Germline assignment: CDR1 MRHNA and CDR2 SNTAGT. V lost 0 bases and J lost 9, with 6 bases in between. The CDR3 contains 13 residues.

The chain couples TRBV7-2 to TRBJ1-6; no firm D call. This CDR3 is 14 amino acids long. Germline lookup yields CDR1 SGHTA and CDR2 FQGNSA. V gave up 5 bases and J gave up 8 bases, with 13 bases separating them. The CDR3 sequence is CASSKGGSDSPLHF. The CDR3 coding sequence is TGTGCCAGCAGCAAAGGCGGATCTGATTCACCCCTCCACTTT.

The count of this clone is one. The V call is TRBV20-1, the J call TRBJ1-2, with a tentative D call TRBD1 (5 bases). V shed 3 bases and J shed 2 bases, with 22 bases lying between them. This CDR3 region has 17 residues. Germline CDR1 reads DFQATT; CDR2 reads SNEGSKA (reference sequence). The CDR3 DNA follows: TGCAGTGCTAGTAATTTGGGGGAAGTACCCAAGAACTATGGCTACACCTTC. This codes for CSASNLGEVPKNYGYTF.

The chain joins TRBV9 to TRBJ1-6; D gene unclear. The CDR3 extends over 15 amino acids. The ends were cut back, 0 bases at V and 0 bases at J, with 4 bases in the middle. CDR1 and CDR2 (germline): SGDLS, YYNGEE. CDR3 DNA sequence: TGTGCCAGCAGCGTAGATGACTCCTATAATTCACCCCTCCACTTT. Its translation: CASSVDDSYNSPLHF.

The chain links TRBV5-4 to TRBJ2-3, with D possibly being TRBD1 or TRBD2 (6 bases each). The CDR3 has 14 amino acids. With 4 bases removed from V and 0 bases from J, the gap between germline ends came to 9 bases. The germline gives CDR1 SGHNT, CDR2 YYREEE (reference sequence). The CDR3 DNA is TGTGCCAGCAGCACAGGGACTAGCACAGATACGCAGTATTTT. Translating gives CASSTGTSTDTQYF.

The table lists this clone with a count of one. The chain combines TRBV6-1 with TRBJ1-6; D unresolved. Germline CDR1 is MNHNS and CDR2 is SASEGT. CDR3 length: 15 residues. Trimming removed 0 bases at V and 9 bases at J, with 12 bases between. The CDR3 nucleotides read TGTGCCAGCAGTGAAGCAGGTCAGAGTTTTTCACCCCTCCACTTT. Translating gives CASSEAGQSFSPLHF.